The 5 T cell receptor beta chains listed next were all sequenced from one sample in a study of regulatory T cells in long-lasting Graves disease. Combining iRepertoire HTBI primers with Arm-PCR of CDR3 regions, the authors built TCR beta libraries. TCRdb processed the multiplex PCR reads anew with MiXCR; each CDR3 protein has one entry. The sample lists 500,000 to 800,000 distinct CDR3 sequences, about 30% seen once, with around 42% in the top ten. Stated time point: persistent/refractory GD, antithyroid drugs over 5 years with positive TRAb. The TCR library was made from RNA that had been extracted from PBMCs in TRIzol. Specimen: peripheral blood mononuclear cells (PBMCs), collected when the disease was refractory, from a patient treated with antithyroid drugs. The receptors shown here come from a female donor with Graves disease.

This clonotype was seen at least ten times. This chain connects TRBV28 to TRBJ1-5; D unresolved. V was shortened by 4 bases and J by 9 bases, with 13 bases between the two germline ends. Germline V gene sequence: CDR1 MDHEN, CDR2 SYDVKM. The CDR3 is made up of 13 amino acids. The CDR3 spells CASSSRTHLPQHF. The CDR3 DNA follows: TGTGCCAGCAGTTCCCGGACCCACTTGCCCCAGCATTTT.

This clonotype was counted at least ten times. The chain uses TRBV6-1 and TRBJ1-1, with 9 nucleotides matching TRBD1. CDR3 length equals 13 residues. Trimming removed 6 bases from V and 7 bases from J; junction bases left unmatched: 6. Germline CDR1 and CDR2: MNHNS and SASEGT. The chain's CDR3 is CASRDRGRNEAFF. In DNA form, the CDR3 reads TGTGCCAGCAGGGACAGGGGAAGGAATGAAGCTTTCTTT.

The sample holds a few counts of this clonotype. Written as DNA, the CDR3 is TGTGCCAGCAGTTCCATCCTAGCCCTATTCCCTCCCGGGGAGCTGTTTTTT. Translated, it gives CASSSILALFPPGELFF. The rearrangement uses TRBV12-3 or TRBV12-4 and TRBJ2-2; the D gene is possibly TRBD2 (5 bases). The CDR3 sequence is 17 residues long. Trimming removed 4 bases from V and 6 bases from J, with 21 bases in between.

In regard to this clonotype: A clone one base away is much larger, so this may be a read error. This rearrangement joins TRBV28 to TRBJ1-5; tentatively, D is TRBD1 (6 bases). Germline values: CDR1 MDHEN, CDR2 SYDVKM. This CDR3 has 15 residues. The DNA for the CDR3 is TGTGACAGCAGTCTAGGGGGTCCGGGCAATCAGCCCCAGCATTTT. Its protein is CDSSLGGPGNQPQHF.

This clonotype was seen at least ten times. This chain links TRBV12-3 or TRBV12-4 with TRBJ1-1; possibly TRBD1 for D (5 bases). The V and J ends lost 5 bases and 0 bases respectively, with 13 bases between them. The CDR3 spans 15 residues. In DNA form, the CDR3 reads TGTGCCAGCAGTCGTAGACAGCCCATGAACACTGAAGCTTTCTTT. Translated: CASSRRQPMNTEAFF.